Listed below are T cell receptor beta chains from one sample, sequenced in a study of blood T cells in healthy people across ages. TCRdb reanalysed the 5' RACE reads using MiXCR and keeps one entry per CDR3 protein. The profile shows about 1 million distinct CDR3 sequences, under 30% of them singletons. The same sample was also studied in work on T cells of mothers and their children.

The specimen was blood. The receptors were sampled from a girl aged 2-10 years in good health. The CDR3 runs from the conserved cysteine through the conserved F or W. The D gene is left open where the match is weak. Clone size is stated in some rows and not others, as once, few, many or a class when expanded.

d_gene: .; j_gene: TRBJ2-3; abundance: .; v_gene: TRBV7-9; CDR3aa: CASSLSPKTYSTDTQYF; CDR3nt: TGTGCCAGCAGCTTGTCGCCGAAGACGTATAGCACAGATACGCAGTATTTT
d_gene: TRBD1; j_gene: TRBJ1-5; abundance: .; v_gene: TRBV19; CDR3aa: CASSQDRTQPQHF; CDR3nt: TGTGCCAGTAGCCAGGACAGGACTCAGCCCCAGCATTTT
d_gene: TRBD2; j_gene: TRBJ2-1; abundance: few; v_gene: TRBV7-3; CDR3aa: CASGTGLAGVNEQFF; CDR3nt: TGTGCCAGCGGGACCGGACTAGCGGGGGTAAATGAGCAGTTCTTC
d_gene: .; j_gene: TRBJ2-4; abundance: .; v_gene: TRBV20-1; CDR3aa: CSARGGNIQYF; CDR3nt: TGCAGTGCTAGAGGGGGTAACATTCAGTACTTC
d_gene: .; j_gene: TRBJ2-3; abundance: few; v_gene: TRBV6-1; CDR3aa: CASSVDDYTQYF; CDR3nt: TGTGCCAGCAGCGTGGACGACTATACGCAGTATTTT
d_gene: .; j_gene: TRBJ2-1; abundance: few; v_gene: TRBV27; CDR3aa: CASSSTSTHPYNEQFF; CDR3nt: TGTGCCAGCAGTTCAACCAGCACCCACCCCTACAATGAGCAGTTCTTC
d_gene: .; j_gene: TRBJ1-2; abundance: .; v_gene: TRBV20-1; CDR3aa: CSASGGWNYGYTF; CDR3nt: TGCAGTGCTAGCGGGGGATGGAACTATGGCTACACCTTC
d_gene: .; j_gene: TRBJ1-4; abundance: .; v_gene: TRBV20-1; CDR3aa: CSAGGGHLNEKLFF; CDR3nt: TGCAGTGCTGGAGGAGGACACCTTAATGAAAAACTGTTTTTT
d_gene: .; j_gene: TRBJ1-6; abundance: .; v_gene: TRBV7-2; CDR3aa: CASSLGFQGPLGSPLHF; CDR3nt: TGTGCCAGCAGCTTAGGATTCCAAGGCCCCCTAGGGTCACCCCTCCACTTT
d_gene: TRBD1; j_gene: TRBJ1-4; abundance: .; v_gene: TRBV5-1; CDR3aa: CASSLYGTGTNEKLFF; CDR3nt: TGCGCCAGCAGCTTGTATGGGACAGGAACTAATGAAAAACTGTTTTTT
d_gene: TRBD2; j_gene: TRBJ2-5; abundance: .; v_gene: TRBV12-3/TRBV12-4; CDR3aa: CASSSHLSGGAEETQYF; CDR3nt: TGTGCCAGCAGTTCGCATCTCAGCGGGGGGGCCGAAGAGACCCAGTACTTC
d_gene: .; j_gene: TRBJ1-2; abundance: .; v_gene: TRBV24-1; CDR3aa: CATSDSGLYGYTF; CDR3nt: TGTGCCACCAGTGACTCAGGACTGTATGGCTACACCTTC
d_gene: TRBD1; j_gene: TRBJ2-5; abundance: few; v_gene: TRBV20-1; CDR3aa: CSARGQGTIFSSRETQYF; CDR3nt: TGCAGTGCTAGGGGACAGGGTACTATTTTTTCTTCCCGAGAGACCCAGTACTTC
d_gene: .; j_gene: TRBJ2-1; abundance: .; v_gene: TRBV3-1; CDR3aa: CASSQDTVLEQFF; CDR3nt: TGTGCCAGCAGCCAAGATACCGTGCTTGAGCAGTTCTTC
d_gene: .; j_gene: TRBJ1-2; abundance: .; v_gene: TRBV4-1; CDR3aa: CASSQDFALDYTF; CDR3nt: TGCGCCAGCAGCCAAGATTTTGCGTTGGACTACACCTTC
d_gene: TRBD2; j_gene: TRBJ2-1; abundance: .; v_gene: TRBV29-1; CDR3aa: CSVDQEYLAEGLNEQFF; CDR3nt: TGCAGCGTTGACCAGGAATACCTAGCGGAGGGGCTCAATGAGCAGTTCTTC
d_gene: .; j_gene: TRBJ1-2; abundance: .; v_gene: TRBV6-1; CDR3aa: CASSVDIDGDFYGYTF; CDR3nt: TGTGCCAGCAGTGTAGACATCGACGGAGATTTCTATGGCTACACCTTC
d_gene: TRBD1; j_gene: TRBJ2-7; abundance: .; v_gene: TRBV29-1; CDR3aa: CSVLSRDRERYEQYF; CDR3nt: TGCAGCGTTCTGAGCCGGGACAGGGAAAGATACGAGCAGTACTTC
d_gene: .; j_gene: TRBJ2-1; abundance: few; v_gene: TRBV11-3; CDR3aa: CASSFLGLEGEQFF; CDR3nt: TGTGCCAGCAGCTTCCTAGGGTTGGAAGGTGAGCAGTTCTTC
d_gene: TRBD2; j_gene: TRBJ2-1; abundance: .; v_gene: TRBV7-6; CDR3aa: CASSLTSGRAREQFF; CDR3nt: TGTGCCAGCAGCTTAACTAGCGGGAGGGCACGAGAGCAGTTCTTC
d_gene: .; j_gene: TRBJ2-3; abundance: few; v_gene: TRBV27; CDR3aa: CASKFVGMTTDTQYF; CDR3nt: TGTGCCAGCAAGTTTGTGGGGATGACCACAGATACGCAGTATTTT
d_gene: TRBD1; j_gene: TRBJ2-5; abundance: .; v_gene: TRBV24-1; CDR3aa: CATSIGTGVQETQYF; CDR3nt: TGTGCCACCAGTATCGGGACAGGGGTCCAAGAGACCCAGTACTTC
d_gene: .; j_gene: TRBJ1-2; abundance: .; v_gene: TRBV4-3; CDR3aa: CASSQADPLVYGYTF; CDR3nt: TGCGCCAGCAGCCAAGCGGACCCCCTAGTTTATGGCTACACCTTC
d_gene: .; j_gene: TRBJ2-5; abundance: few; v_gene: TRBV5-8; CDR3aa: CASSLVRGTYQETQYF; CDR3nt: TGTGCCAGCAGCTTGGTGCGCGGGACGTACCAAGAGACCCAGTACTTC
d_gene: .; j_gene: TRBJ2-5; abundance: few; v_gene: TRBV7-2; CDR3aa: CASSLAPTTGETQYF; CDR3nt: TGTGCCAGCAGCTTAGCTCCGACTACAGGTGAGACCCAGTACTTC
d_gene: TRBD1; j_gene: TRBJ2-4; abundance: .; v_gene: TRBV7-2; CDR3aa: CASSPGQARIAKNIQYF; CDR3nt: TGTGCCAGCAGCCCCGGACAGGCTCGGATAGCCAAAAACATTCAGTACTTC
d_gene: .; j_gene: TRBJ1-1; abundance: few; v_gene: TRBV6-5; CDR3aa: CASSYGGVPNTEAFF; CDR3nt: TGTGCCAGCAGTTACGGGGGGGTCCCGAACACTGAAGCTTTCTTT
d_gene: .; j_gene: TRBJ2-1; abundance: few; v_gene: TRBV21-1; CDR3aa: CASSKLDTNNEQFF; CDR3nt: TGTGCCAGCAGCAAACTGGACACCAACAATGAGCAGTTCTTC
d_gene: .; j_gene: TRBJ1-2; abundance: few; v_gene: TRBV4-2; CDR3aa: CASSQGPSYGYTF; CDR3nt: TGTGCCAGCAGCCAAGGCCCCTCGTATGGCTACACCTTC
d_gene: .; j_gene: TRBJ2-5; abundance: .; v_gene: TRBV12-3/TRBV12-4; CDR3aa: CVSSRGGTQYF; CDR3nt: TGTGTATCGTCTAGGGGTGGGACCCAGTACTTC
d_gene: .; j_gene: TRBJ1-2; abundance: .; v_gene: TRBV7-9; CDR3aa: CASTWTENYGYTF; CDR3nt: TGTGCCAGCACCTGGACAGAAAACTATGGCTACACCTTC
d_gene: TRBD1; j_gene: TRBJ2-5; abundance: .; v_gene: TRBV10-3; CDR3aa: CAISESVDRGHQYF; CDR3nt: TGTGCCATCAGTGAGTCCGTGGACAGGGGCCACCAGTACTTC
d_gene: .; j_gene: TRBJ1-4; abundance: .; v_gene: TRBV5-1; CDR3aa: CASSAGSIGEKLFF; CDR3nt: TGCGCCAGCAGCGCCGGATCAATCGGGGAAAAACTGTTTTTT
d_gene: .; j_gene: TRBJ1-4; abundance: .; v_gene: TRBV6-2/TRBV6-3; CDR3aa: CASSSLDYPIVQLFF; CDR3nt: TGTGCCAGCAGCTCCCTCGATTATCCCATCGTGCAACTGTTTTTT
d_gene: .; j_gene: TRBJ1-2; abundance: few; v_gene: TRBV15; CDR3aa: CATSISPSSNYGYTF; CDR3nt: TGTGCCACCAGCATCTCTCCCAGCTCTAACTATGGCTACACCTTC
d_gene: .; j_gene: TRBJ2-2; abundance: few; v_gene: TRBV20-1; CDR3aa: CSARNSTGELFF; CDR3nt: TGCAGTGCTAGAAACAGCACCGGGGAGCTGTTTTTT
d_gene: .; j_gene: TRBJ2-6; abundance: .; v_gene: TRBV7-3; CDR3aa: CASSLNLGGANVLTF; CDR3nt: TGTGCCAGCAGCTTAAATCTTGGTGGGGCCAACGTCCTGACTTTC
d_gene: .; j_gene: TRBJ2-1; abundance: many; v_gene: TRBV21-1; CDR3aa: CASSKAGLAGHNEQFF; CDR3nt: TGTGCCAGCAGCAAAGCCGGACTAGCGGGGCACAATGAGCAGTTCTTC
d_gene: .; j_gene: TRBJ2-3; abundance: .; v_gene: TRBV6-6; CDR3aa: CASITGGGTDTQYF; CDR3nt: TGTGCCAGCATCACAGGGGGGGGCACAGATACGCAGTATTTT
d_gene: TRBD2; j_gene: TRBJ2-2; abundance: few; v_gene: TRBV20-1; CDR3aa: CSAREWASGPTGELFF; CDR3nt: TGCAGTGCTAGAGAATGGGCTAGCGGACCCACCGGGGAGCTGTTTTTT
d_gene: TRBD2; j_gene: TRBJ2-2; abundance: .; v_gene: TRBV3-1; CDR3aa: CASSHRLSGVNTGELFF; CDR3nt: TGTGCCAGCAGCCATCGCCTTAGCGGGGTTAATACCGGGGAGCTGTTTTTT